The subject of this entry is one TCR beta chain. The source of the sample is a study of blood T cell repertoires in COVID-19. Study details: T cells, B-cell-depleted T cells, or PBMCs provided the cDNA or gDNA that served as material.

Authors' data handling: Estimates of nucleated cell counts were drawn from the amplification of reference gene primers. Some clones are missing from TCRdb's copy, which holds only in-frame ones; the method was immunoSEQ multiplex PCR. That table supplies the V and J calls and clone size; D and trimming were determined from the DNA. In the table there are tens of thousands of clones, around 86% of which are singletons. The CDR3 consists of 14 residues. The V gene's germline CDR1 is KGHDR and CDR2 SFDVKD. The J segment lost 6 bases and the V segment lost 4 bases, leaving 5 bases of the junction unmatched.

The sample comprised peripheral blood. The sequence derives from a human donor with active COVID-19. The donor label of this sample is uncertain. The chain couples TRBV24-1 to TRBJ2-7; 10 bases map to TRBD1. CDR3 nucleotides: TGTGCCACCAGTGACCCAGGGACAGGGGCCGAGCAGTACTTC. Its protein product is CATSDPGTGAEQYF.